This passage covers 17 T cell receptor beta chains from one sample sequenced in a study of cytomegalovirus exposure and HLA in healthy donors. Only in-frame clones appear in the TCRdb table, and some are missing; sequencing was by immunoSEQ multiplex PCR. The table records 100,000 to 150,000 clones, 80% to 90% of them present only once. The sequenced sample was PBMCs. The source is a woman younger than 35 in good health and CMV-seronegative.

The chain has TRBV6-4 and TRBJ1-5, with a tentative D call TRBD1 (5 bases). Germline lookup yields CDR1 MRHNA and CDR2 SNTAGT. With 6 bases removed from V and 0 bases from J, the gap between germline ends came to 27 bases. The CDR3 has 20 amino acids. CDR3 in DNA: TGTGCCAGCAGATATAAAACGGGACTCTCGAGGGACTATAGCAATCAGCCCCAGCATTTT. This encodes CASRYKTGLSRDYSNQPQHF.

This CDR3 reads CASSEGIAGVSYNEQFF. The CDR3 coding sequence is TGTGCCAGCAGTGAAGGGATAGCGGGGGTATCCTACAATGAGCAGTTCTTC. The gene calls are TRBV6-1 and TRBJ2-1, with 9 bases matching TRBD2. J was trimmed by 1 base and V by 1 base; bases with no gene match: 5. The CDR3 totals 17 residues. The V gene's germline CDR1 is MNHNS and CDR2 SASEGT.

The chain recombines TRBV25-1 with TRBJ2-7, with D perhaps matching TRBD1 (5 bases). Trimming stripped 1 base from V and 2 bases from J, with 6 bases between. The length of the CDR3 is 13 residues. CDR1 and CDR2 (germline): MGHDK, SYGVNS. The CDR3 loop is CASSESGPYEQYF. Here the CDR3 DNA reads TGTGCCAGCAGTGAATCAGGGCCCTACGAGCAGTACTTC.

V is TRBV28 and J is TRBJ2-2; no definite D call. This CDR3 region has 14 residues. Germline CDR1 MDHEN, CDR2 SYDVKM. V was shortened by 2 bases and J by 3 bases, with 7 bases between the two germline ends. For the CDR3, the DNA is TGTGCCAGCAGTTTACCTGAGGACACCGGGGAGCTGTTTTTT. Translating gives CASSLPEDTGELFF.

This chain joins TRBV27 and TRBJ1-3; D possibly corresponds to TRBD1 (5 bases). Looked up from germline, CDR1 is MNHEY and CDR2 is SMNVEV (reference sequence). V was cut by 9 bases and J by 0 bases, with 12 bases left in between. The CDR3 totals 14 residues. CDR3 in amino acids: CASKEDNSGNTIYF. The DNA for the CDR3 is TGTGCCAGTAAAGAGGACAACTCTGGAAACACCATATATTTT.

The chain uses TRBV5-1 and TRBJ2-7; 8 nucleotides agree with TRBD1. The ends lost 2 bases at V and 4 bases at J; junction bases unmatched: 17. CDR1 SGHRS and CDR2 YFSETQ come from the germline V gene. The CDR3 runs to 18 residues. The CDR3: CASSLNWVPGQGAYEQYF. In nucleotides, the CDR3 is TGCGCCAGCAGCTTAAATTGGGTCCCGGGGCAGGGGGCGTACGAGCAGTACTTC.

The V gene is TRBV12-5, the J gene TRBJ2-1; a weak D match, TRBD2 (6 bases). This CDR3 is built from 13 residues. Germline assignment: CDR1 LGHNT and CDR2 FRNRAP. Trimming stripped 1 base from V and 10 bases from J, with 11 bases between. This chain's CDR3 is CASGLANSGEQFF. The CDR3 DNA sequence: TGTGCTAGTGGTTTGGCGAATAGCGGAGAGCAGTTCTTC.

The chain has TRBV28 and TRBJ1-2, with D maybe TRBD1 (6 bases). Trimming shortened V by 4 bases and J by 4 bases, and 10 bases separated the two germline ends. Germline CDR1 reads MDHEN; CDR2 reads SYDVKM. The CDR3 extends over 13 amino acids. CDR3 loop: CASSSGQPYGYTF. The CDR3 coding sequence is TGTGCCAGCAGTTCCGGACAGCCCTATGGCTACACCTTC.

This rearrangement joins TRBV28 to TRBJ1-5, with a tentative D call TRBD1 (6 bases). V lost 3 bases and J 5 bases, leaving 17 bases between the germline ends. The CDR3 contains 16 residues. Germline-derived CDR1 and CDR2 are MDHEN and SYDVKM. The chain's CDR3 is CASSFRTRRGHQPQHF. Here the CDR3 DNA reads TGTGCCAGCAGTTTTAGAACCCGCAGGGGCCATCAGCCCCAGCATTTT.

The table lists this clone with a few counts. The chain is built from TRBV9 and TRBJ1-6; 7 positions match TRBD1. The CDR3 spans 14 residues. Germline lookup yields CDR1 SGDLS and CDR2 YYNGEE. J lost 6 bases, V lost 5 bases, and 5 bases had no gene match. The DNA of the CDR3 is TGTGCCAGCAGAGCGACAGGGCCTAATTCACCCCTCCACTTT. This translates into CASRATGPNSPLHF. The variable domain in full, completed from reference TRBV9 and TRBJ1-6, reads DSGVTQTPKHLITATGQRVTLRCSPRSGDLSVYWYQQSLDQGLQFLIQYYNGEERAKGNILERFSAQQFPDLHSELNLSSLELGDSALYFCASRATGPNSPLHFGNGTRLTVT.

The chain is built from TRBV19 and TRBJ2-1, with D unclear. The CDR3 has 13 amino acids. In germline, CDR1 is LNHDA, CDR2 SQIVND (reference sequence). The V and J ends lost 2 bases and 4 bases respectively, with 6 bases between them. The CDR3 region has the DNA TGTGCCAGTAGTATATCCCCGTACAATGAGCAGTTCTTC. This gives the protein CASSISPYNEQFF.

The rearrangement joins TRBV28 to TRBJ1-6, with a tentative D call TRBD1 (5 bases). Trimming cost V 7 bases and J 4 bases, with 11 bases left between them. The CDR3 runs 14 residues. Per the germline V gene, CDR1 is MDHEN and CDR2 is SYDVKM. CDR3 amino acids: CASTRDSYNSPLHF. CDR3 DNA: TGTGCCAGCACCCGAGACAGTTATAATTCACCCCTCCACTTT.

The chain couples TRBV4-3 to TRBJ1-2; D not resolved. V was cut by 0 bases and J by 6 bases, with 8 bases left in between. The CDR3 length is 13 residues. Germline V gene data show CDR1 as LGHNA and CDR2 as YSLEER. This CDR3 is CASSQDRGDGYTF. CDR3 sequence (DNA): TGCGCCAGCAGCCAAGATAGAGGAGATGGCTACACCTTC.

This chain links TRBV10-3 with TRBJ1-5, with 7 bases fitting TRBD1. V gave up 6 bases and J gave up 1 base; unmatched junction bases: 6. Germline loops: CDR1 ENHRY, CDR2 SYGVKD. This CDR3 region has 15 residues. The CDR3 DNA reads TGTGCCATCAGCGACTTGGGACAGAGCAATCAGCCCCAGCATTTT. Protein sequence: CAISDLGQSNQPQHF.

This chain connects TRBV19 to TRBJ1-1; 8 bases line up with TRBD1. V was clipped by 7 bases and J by 1 base; unmatched bases: 5. Germline CDR1 LNHDA, CDR2 SQIVND (reference sequence). The CDR3 totals 14 residues. The CDR3 spells CASTPTGANTEAFF. The DNA of the CDR3 is TGTGCCAGTACCCCGACAGGGGCGAACACTGAAGCTTTCTTT.

This clone has a single count. The V gene is TRBV6-5, the J gene TRBJ1-2; 8 positions match TRBD1. CDR1 is MNHEY, CDR2 SVGAGI, per germline. CDR3 length: 15 residues. V gave up 10 bases and J gave up 0 bases; unmatched junction bases: 10. The CDR3 sequence: CATIGRGPSNYGYTF. The CDR3 DNA follows: TGTGCCACCATCGGCAGGGGGCCGTCTAACTATGGCTACACCTTC.

This chain connects TRBV6-5 to TRBJ1-5; D may be TRBD1 (5 bases). CDR3 length: 13 residues. Germline CDR1 reads MNHEY; CDR2 reads SVGAGI. Trimming took 4 bases from V and 5 from J, leaving 9 bases between them. Here the CDR3 reads CASSFDRYQPQHF. The CDR3 region has the DNA TGTGCCAGCAGTTTCGACAGATATCAGCCCCAGCATTTT.